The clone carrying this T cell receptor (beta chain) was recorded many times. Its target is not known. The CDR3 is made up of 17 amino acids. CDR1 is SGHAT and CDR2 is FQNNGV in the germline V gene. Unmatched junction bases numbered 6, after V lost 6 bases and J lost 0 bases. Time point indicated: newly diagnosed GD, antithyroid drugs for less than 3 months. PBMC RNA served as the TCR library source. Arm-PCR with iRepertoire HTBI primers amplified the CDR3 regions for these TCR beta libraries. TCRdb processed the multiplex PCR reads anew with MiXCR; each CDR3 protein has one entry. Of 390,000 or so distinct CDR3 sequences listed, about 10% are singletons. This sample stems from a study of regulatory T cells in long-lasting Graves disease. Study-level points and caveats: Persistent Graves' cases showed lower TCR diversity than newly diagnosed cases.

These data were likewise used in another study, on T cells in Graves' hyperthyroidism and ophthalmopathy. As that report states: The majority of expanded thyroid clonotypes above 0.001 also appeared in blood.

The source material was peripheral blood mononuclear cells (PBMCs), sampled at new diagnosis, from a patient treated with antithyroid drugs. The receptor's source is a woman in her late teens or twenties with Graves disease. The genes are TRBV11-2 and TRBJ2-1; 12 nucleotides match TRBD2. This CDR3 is CASRRLAGASSYNEQFF. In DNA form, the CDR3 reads TGTGCCAGCAGACGACTAGCGGGGGCCTCCTCCTACAATGAGCAGTTCTTC.